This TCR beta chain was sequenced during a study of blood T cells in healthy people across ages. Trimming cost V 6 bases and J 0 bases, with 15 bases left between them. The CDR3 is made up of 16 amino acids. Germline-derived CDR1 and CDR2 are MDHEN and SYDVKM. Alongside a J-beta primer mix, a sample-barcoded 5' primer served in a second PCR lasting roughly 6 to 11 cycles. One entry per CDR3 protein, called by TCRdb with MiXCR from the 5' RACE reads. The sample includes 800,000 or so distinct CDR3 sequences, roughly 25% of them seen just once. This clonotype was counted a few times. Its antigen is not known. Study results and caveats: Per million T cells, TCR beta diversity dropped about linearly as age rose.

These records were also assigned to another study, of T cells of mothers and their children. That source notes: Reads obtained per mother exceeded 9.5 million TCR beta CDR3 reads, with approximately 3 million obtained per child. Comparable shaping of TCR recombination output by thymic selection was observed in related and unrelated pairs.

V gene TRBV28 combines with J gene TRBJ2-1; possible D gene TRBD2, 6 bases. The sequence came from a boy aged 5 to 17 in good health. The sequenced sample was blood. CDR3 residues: CASSRWRGNSYNEQFF. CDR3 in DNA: TGTGCCAGCAGCCGCTGGCGCGGGAACTCCTACAATGAGCAGTTCTTC. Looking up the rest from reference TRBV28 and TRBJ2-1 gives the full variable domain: DVKVTQSSRYLVKRTGEKVFLECVQDMDHENMFWYRQDPGLGLRLIYFSYDVKMKEKGDIPEGYSVSREKKERFSLILESASTNQTSMYLCASSRWRGNSYNEQFFGPGTRLTVL.